This entry concerns a single T cell receptor beta chain. The data belong to a study of T cell changes during pregnancy in multiple sclerosis. The repertoire was sequenced with immunoSEQ multiplex PCR; TCRdb's copy has only in-frame clones and lacks some. Of about 48,000 clones in the sample, roughly 88% are singletons; the top ten hold roughly 1.2%. Trimming removed 4 bases at V and 7 bases at J, with 7 bases between. This CDR3 region has 11 residues. Germline lookup yields CDR1 SGHNT and CDR2 YENEEA. The material was CD4+ T cells from peripheral blood mononuclear cells, obtained in the second trimester of pregnancy. The gene calls are TRBV11-3 and TRBJ1-1, with unresolved D. The source is a female donor with multiple sclerosis, enrolled in a pregnancy study. This CDR3 is CASSSRVEAFF. Here the CDR3 DNA reads TGTGCCAGCAGCTCGAGGGTTGAAGCTTTCTTT.